Below, 3 T cell receptor beta chains from the same sample are listed, as sequenced in a study of cytomegalovirus exposure and HLA in healthy donors. The PCR made use of 60 Vbeta and 13 Jbeta primers. Assay: immunoSEQ multiplex PCR; the TCRdb copy retains only in-frame clones and omits some. The repertoire holds some 200,000 clones, more than 80% seen once, with about 2.6% in the top ten. The sample taken for sequencing was PBMCs. The receptors stem from a woman aged 45-60 years in good health and CMV-seropositive.

This clone was counted between two and nine times. Other DNA sequences of this sample code for an identical CDR3. The J gene is TRBJ1-4, the V gene TRBV5-1, with 8 bases matching TRBD1. The CDR3 runs to 14 residues. V shed 3 bases, J shed 8 bases, and the junction held 6 bases outside the gene matches. CDR1 is SGHRS, CDR2 YFSETQ, per germline. The CDR3 DNA sequence: TGCGCCAGCAGCTCAGGACAGGGACGGGAAAAACTGTTTTTT. It codes for CASSSGQGREKLFF. The full variable domain, in which reference TRBV5-1 and TRBJ1-4 provide the parts outside the CDR3, is KAGVTQTPRYLIKTRGQQVTLSCSPISGHRSVSWYQQTPGQGLQFLFEYFSETQRNKGNFPGRFSGRQFSNSRSEMNVSTLELGDSALYLCASSSGQGREKLFFGSGTQLSVL.

CDR3 in amino acids: CASSLSREGAEAFF. CDR3 coding DNA: TGTGCCAGCAGCTTAAGTCGCGAGGGGGCCGAAGCTTTCTTT. The J gene is TRBJ1-1, the V gene TRBV7-8; 7 positions agree with TRBD1. Germline V lookup: CDR1 SGHVS, CDR2 FQNEAQ. The CDR3 is 14 amino acids. Trimming at V came to 2 bases and at J to 8 bases, leaving 8 bases not matched to a gene. The variable domain in full, completed from reference TRBV7-8 and TRBJ1-1, reads GAGVSQSPRYKVAKRGQDVALRCDPISGHVSLFWYQQALGQGPEFLTYFQNEAQLDKSGLPSDRFFAERPEGSVSTLKIQRTQQEDSAVYLCASSLSREGAEAFFGQGTRLTVV.

Comment on this clone: One end of the junction fails to match germline, which may point to a read error. The V call is TRBV7-8, the J call TRBJ1-1; the D is unclear. This CDR3 has 14 amino acids. CDR1 and CDR2 (germline): SGHVS, FQNEAQ. The CDR3 nucleotides are TGTGCCGGCAGCTTATCAGGTACGAACACTGAAGCTTTCTTT. Translating gives CAGSLSGTNTEAFF.